The 10 T cell receptor beta chains listed next were all sequenced from one sample in a study of cytomegalovirus exposure and HLA in healthy donors (dated by TCRdb to 2016 to 2017). The library was built by means of the immunoSEQ multiplex PCR assay. For the multiplex PCR, a mixture combining 60 forward primers for TCR Vbeta segments and 13 reverse primers for TCR Jbeta segments was used. TCRdb provides this immuneACCESS table in a form limited to in-frame rearrangements. Some clones are lacking; in checked studies, under half of them reflect an unresolved V gene, and why the rest are absent is not known. The sample has 150,000 to 200,000 clones on record, roughly four fifths of them singletons. Clones ranked in the top ten supply 2.1% of the sample. Sequencing was performed on PBMCs. Receptor source: a woman in her late teens or twenties in good health and CMV-seropositive.

This sequence joins TRBV6-1 and TRBJ1-5, with TRBD1 as a possible D gene (5 bases). Trimming took off 3 bases at V and 1 base at J, with 7 bases between the two ends. Germline CDR1 reads MNHNS; CDR2 reads SASEGT. The CDR3 totals 14 residues. The CDR3 nucleotides read TGTGCCAGCAGTGATTCAGGGAGCAATCAGCCCCAGCATTTT. This encodes CASSDSGSNQPQHF.

V is TRBV9 and J is TRBJ2-5; maybe TRBD2 (7 bases). CDR1 SGDLS and CDR2 YYNGEE come from the germline V gene. The CDR3 runs 14 residues. Trimming left V 3 bases short and J 2 bases short, with 11 bases between. The CDR3 nucleotides are TGTGCCAGCAGCGGGGGGGGGCGACAAGAGACCCAGTACTTC. Translating it yields CASSGGGRQETQYF.

This chain uses TRBV6-1 with TRBJ2-6, with D maybe TRBD2 (5 bases). CDR1 and CDR2 from the germline V gene are MNHNS and SASEGT. V was pared by 10 bases and J by 0 bases, with 13 bases between. The CDR3 is 15 residues long. CDR3 nucleotide sequence: TGTGCCACCGGACTGACCTCCTCTGGGGCCAACGTCCTGACTTTC. Its translation is CATGLTSSGANVLTF.

The chain employs TRBV7-2 and TRBJ2-3; 11 bases align to TRBD1. There are 16 residues in the CDR3. Trimming at V came to 1 base and at J to 4 bases, leaving 4 bases not matched to a gene. Germline lookup yields CDR1 SGHTA and CDR2 FQGNSA. The CDR3, as DNA: TGTGCCAGCAGCTTAGTGGGGACAGGGGGAGCAGATACGCAGTATTTT. It is translated as CASSLVGTGGADTQYF.

This clone was detected a few times. The rearrangement joins TRBV9 to TRBJ2-3, with 8 bases that match TRBD2. V lost 4 bases to trimming and J lost 1 base; unmatched junction nucleotides: 8. The CDR3 runs to 16 residues. Per germline, CDR1 SGDLS and CDR2 YYNGEE. The CDR3 nucleotides read TGTGCCAGCAGCTTCGCCCCAGCGGGGGGCACAGATACGCAGTATTTT. Protein: CASSFAPAGGTDTQYF.

V gene TRBV5-8 combines with J gene TRBJ1-2, with D maybe TRBD1 (6 bases). V was cut by 3 bases and J by 7 bases, with 25 bases left in between. The CDR3 runs 17 residues. Looked up from germline, CDR1 is SGHTS and CDR2 is YDEGEE. Here the CDR3 reads CASSSPGVQGQISGYTF. As DNA, the CDR3 is TGTGCCAGCAGCTCTCCGGGCGTACAGGGCCAAATTAGTGGCTACACCTTC.

The gene calls are TRBV7-6 and TRBJ2-1, with TRBD2 identical over 8 bases. CDR1 is SGHVS and CDR2 is FNYEAQ in the germline V gene. The V and J ends lost 4 bases and 13 bases, in that order; junction bases with no gene match: 3. The CDR3 length is 11 residues. The CDR3 sequence is CASSSGLAQFF. In nucleotides, the CDR3 is TGTGCCAGCAGCTCCGGACTAGCCCAGTTCTTC.

The V call is TRBV5-6, the J call TRBJ1-2; D might be TRBD1 (6 bases). The V and J ends lost 4 bases and 5 bases respectively, with 12 bases between them. Germline values: CDR1 SGHDT, CDR2 YYEEEE. The CDR3 sequence is 13 residues long. In nucleotides, the CDR3 is TGTGCCAGCAGCGAGGACAGTGTGTATGGCTACACCTTC. This encodes CASSEDSVYGYTF.

V is TRBV29-1 and J is TRBJ1-3; D unclear. V lost 0 bases and J lost 2, with 5 bases in between. The CDR3 sequence is 13 residues long. Germline CDR1 reads SQVTM; CDR2 reads ANQGSEA. In DNA, the CDR3 is TGCAGCGTTGAAGAGGGCACTGGAAACACCATATATTTT. This gives the protein CSVEEGTGNTIYF.

This clone has more than one count but fewer than ten. The genes are TRBV6-1 and TRBJ1-4; the D is unclear. CDR3 size: 15 residues. The germline V gene has CDR1 MNHNS and CDR2 SASEGT. V was cut by 6 bases and J by 5 bases, with 16 bases left in between. In DNA, the CDR3 is TGTGCCAGCAGAGCCGGGAGGAGAAGAAATGAAAAACTGTTTTTT. Protein product: CASRAGRRRNEKLFF.